These T cell receptor beta chains were read from a single sample in a study of T-cell reconstitution after alpha-beta-depleted transplantation in children. TCRdb re-called the PCR reads with MiXCR, one entry per CDR3 protein. Of about 400,000 distinct CDR3 sequences in the sample, roughly 22% were seen once. The sample was PBMCs from the stem cell graft donor, taken from the stem cell graft. These TCRs come from a human donor who donated a stem cell graft to a child with acute myeloid leukemia. CDR3s include the opening cysteine and the closing phenylalanine or tryptophan. A D gene is named only where the DNA matches it firmly. Rows may omit the clone size; those that give it use once, few, many or a size class.

V,J,D,size,CDR3,DNA
TRBV5-1,TRBJ1-2,-,-,CASSAGPGGYTF,TGCGCCAGCAGCGCGGGGCCGGGGGGCTACACCTTC
TRBV25-1,TRBJ2-5,TRBD1,-,CASSEYGLGQGQETQYF,TGTGCCAGCAGTGAATATGGGCTGGGACAGGGACAAGAGACCCAGTACTTC
TRBV28,TRBJ2-2,-,few,CASSTGTNKNTGELFF,TGTGCCAGCTCTACCGGGACAAATAAGAACACCGGGGAGCTGTTTTTT
TRBV2,TRBJ2-7,TRBD2,-,CASSGEGLASYEQYF,TGTGCCAGCAGCGGCGAGGGACTAGCGTCGTACGAGCAGTACTTC
TRBV12-3/TRBV12-4,TRBJ2-1,-,-,CASTLLRLNEQFF,TGTGCCAGCACCCTCCTTCGCCTCAATGAGCAGTTCTTC
TRBV14,TRBJ2-7,TRBD2,-,CASSHGGRFNEQYF,TGTGCCAGCAGCCATGGCGGGAGGTTCAACGAGCAGTACTTC
TRBV4-1,TRBJ2-7,-,-,CASSSKDDYEQYF,TGCGCCAGCAGCTCCAAGGATGACTACGAGCAGTACTTC
TRBV27,TRBJ2-1,-,many,CASSWGPYNEQFF,TGTGCCAGCAGTTGGGGACCTTACAATGAGCAGTTCTTC
TRBV20-1,TRBJ1-1,TRBD1,many,CSASPDRGAEAFF,TGCAGTGCTAGCCCCGACAGGGGGGCTGAAGCTTTCTTT
TRBV12-3/TRBV12-4,TRBJ2-7,-,few,CASSSASQDSYEQYF,TGTGCCAGCAGCTCCGCCTCACAGGACTCCTACGAGCAGTACTTC
TRBV7-7,TRBJ2-1,TRBD1,-,CASSRDRGSNEQFF,TGTGCTAGCTCCCGGGACAGGGGCAGCAATGAGCAGTTCTTC
TRBV29-1,TRBJ1-2,-,few,CSVDGGVGDGYTF,TGCAGCGTTGACGGCGGGGTCGGGGATGGCTACACCTTC
TRBV7-8,TRBJ2-1,TRBD2,-,CASTQRTGGAYNEQFF,TGTGCCAGCACCCAAAGGACGGGAGGGGCCTACAATGAGCAGTTCTTC
TRBV24-1,TRBJ2-2,-,-,CATSDSVTVLGGELFF,TGTGCCACCAGTGATTCAGTCACAGTTCTAGGCGGGGAGCTGTTTTTT
TRBV7-9,TRBJ2-1,-,few,CASKGGSNEQFF,TGTGCCAGCAAGGGCGGATCCAATGAGCAGTTCTTC
TRBV5-1,TRBJ2-7,-,many,CASSFTRSYEQYF,TGCGCCAGCAGCTTTACGCGCAGTTACGAGCAGTACTTC
TRBV29-1,TRBJ2-1,TRBD1,-,CSAAKAGQGAGEQFF,TGCAGCGCCGCAAAAGCGGGACAGGGGGCGGGTGAGCAGTTCTTC
TRBV28,TRBJ1-2,TRBD1,-,CASRSGQIHLLYGYTF,TGTGCCAGCAGATCGGGACAGATCCACCTCCTGTATGGCTACACCTTC
TRBV2,TRBJ2-2,-,few,CASSETAVGGELFF,TGTGCCAGCAGTGAAACGGCAGTTGGCGGGGAGCTGTTTTTT
TRBV6-1,TRBJ2-5,-,many,CASSGSYGETQYF,TGTGCCAGCAGTGGGAGCTACGGGGAGACCCAGTACTTC
TRBV20-1,TRBJ2-7,-,once,CSARVASDSYEQYF,TGCAGTGCTAGAGTGGCTAGCGACTCCTACGAGCAGTACTTC
TRBV6-5,TRBJ2-1,TRBD2,many,CASSSPSGRAGYEQFF,TGTGCCAGCAGTTCTCCCAGCGGGAGGGCCGGCTATGAGCAGTTCTTC